A single sample gave rise to the 29 T cell receptor beta chains below, sequenced in a study of CD8 T cells in Susac syndrome. cDNA came from roughly 0.53 to 1 ug RNA primed by random hexamers. Via MiXCR, TCRdb re-called the immunoSEQ multiplex PCR reads, giving one row per CDR3 protein. The sample has around 180,000 distinct CDR3 sequences; around 95% are singletons. Sequenced input: CD8+ T cells from PBMCs. The source is a human donor with multiple sclerosis.

This chain uses TRBV19 with TRBJ2-1; D is uncertain. Germline CDR1 and CDR2: LNHDA and SQIVND (reference sequence). Between the trimmed V and J ends, which lost 7 bases and 8 bases, there was a span of 15 bases. The CDR3 has 13 residues. The chain's CDR3 is CASTSLRLDEQFF. CDR3 in DNA: TGTGCCAGTACGTCCCTGCGGCTGGATGAGCAGTTCTTC.

This chain joins TRBV4-1 and TRBJ2-1, with a tentative D call TRBD2 (5 bases). CDR3 length: 15 residues. Germline V gene lookup returns CDR1 MGHRA and CDR2 YSYEKL. Trimming cost V 4 bases and J 4 bases, with 14 bases left between them. In DNA form, the CDR3 reads TGCGCCAGCAGCCCTGGACTCCCGTCATACAATGAGCAGTTCTTC. Translated: CASSPGLPSYNEQFF.

The chain employs TRBV5-4 and TRBJ2-3, with a possible D match to TRBD2 (6 bases). Looked up from germline, CDR1 is SGHNT and CDR2 is YYREEE (reference sequence). Trimming cost V 3 bases and J 3 bases, with 11 bases left between them. CDR3 length: 14 residues. CDR3 residues: CASSWLGRTDTQYF. The DNA for the CDR3 is TGTGCCAGCAGCTGGCTTGGGAGGACAGATACGCAGTATTTT.

Regarding this clonotype: One end of the junction fails to match germline, which may point to a read error. The V gene is TRBV13, the J gene TRBJ1-6; 8 bases are shared with TRBD1. Germline V CDR1 and CDR2: PRHDT, FYEKMQ (reference sequence). The CDR3 consists of 14 residues. CDR3 nucleotides: TGTGCCAGCAGCGTAGGACAGGGCAATTCACCCCTCCACTTT. Encoded protein: CASSVGQGNSPLHF.

This sequence joins TRBV5-1 and TRBJ1-5, with TRBD1 matching over 8 bases. This CDR3 is built from 15 residues. V dropped 3 bases and J dropped 5; count of bases not matched to a gene: 7. Germline CDR1 SGHRS, CDR2 YFSETQ. CDR3 DNA sequence: TGCGCCAGCAGCTGGACAGGGCTGGAAGATCAGCCCCAGCATTTT. Protein: CASSWTGLEDQPQHF.

This chain links TRBV6-5 with TRBJ2-5; no firm D call. CDR1 is MNHEY, CDR2 SVGAGI, per germline. V was pared by 7 bases and J by 4 bases, with 19 bases between. This CDR3 is 15 amino acids long. The CDR3 nucleotides are TGTGCCAGCAACGCGCCGGAGCCGGCTGGAGAGACCCAGTACTTC. It translates to CASNAPEPAGETQYF.

In the case of this clonotype: One end of the junction does not line up with germline, which may come from a read error. The gene calls are TRBV3-1 and TRBJ2-5, with D unclear. Germline CDR1 LGHDT, CDR2 YNNKEL (reference sequence). The CDR3 runs 12 residues. CDR3 bases: TGTGCCAGCAGCCAATTTTCACGCGAGAGGAACTTC. It specifies CASSQFSRERNF.

The chain is built from TRBV12-3 or TRBV12-4 and TRBJ2-2; D assignment may be TRBD1 or TRBD2 (5 bases each). Between the trimmed V and J ends, which lost 6 bases and 7 bases, there was a span of 12 bases. This CDR3 spans 13 amino acids. CDR3 region: CASRGPLGGELFF. In DNA, the CDR3 is TGTGCCAGCAGGGGACCATTGGGCGGGGAGCTGTTTTTT.

The DNA for the CDR3 is TGTGCCAGCAGCCCAAACACAGTCCCACCCGTCTATGGCTACACCTTC. Translation: CASSPNTVPPVYGYTF. The chain carries TRBV3-1 and TRBJ1-2, with D uncertain. Germline values: CDR1 LGHDT, CDR2 YNNKEL (reference sequence). The CDR3 covers 16 residues. The V and J ends lost 4 bases and 4 bases respectively, with 19 bases between them. Combining the CDR3 with reference TRBV3-1 and TRBJ1-2 gives the whole variable domain DTAVSQTPKYLVTQMGNDKSIKCEQNLGHDTMYWYKQDSKKFLKIMFSYNNKELIINETVPNRFSPKSPDKAHLNLHINSLELGDSAVYFCASSPNTVPPVYGYTFGSGTRLTVV.

The chain carries TRBV7-8 and TRBJ1-2; D is possibly TRBD1 (5 bases). The CDR3 is 12 residues long. V was shortened by 3 bases and J by 8 bases, with 10 bases between the two germline ends. CDR1 SGHVS and CDR2 FQNEAQ come from the germline V gene. The CDR3 is CASSFLRGGYTF. The DNA of the CDR3 is TGTGCCAGCAGCTTCCTGCGGGGGGGCTACACCTTC.

In this sample, this clonotype turned up a few times. DNA of the CDR3: TGTGCCAGCAGTTTGGCAGGTGAAGCTTTCTTT. The encoded protein is CASSLAGEAFF. V and J are TRBV12-3 or TRBV12-4 and TRBJ1-1, with D unresolved. The CDR3 runs 11 residues. V shed 3 bases and J shed 7 bases, with 6 bases lying between them.

The chain joins TRBV30 to TRBJ2-3; D may correspond to TRBD1 or TRBD2 (5 bases each). CDR3 length equals 15 residues. Trimming took off 0 bases at V and 0 bases at J, with 10 bases between the two ends. Germline-derived CDR1 and CDR2 are GTSNPN and SVGIG (reference sequence). The CDR3: CAWSVDGTSTDTQYF. DNA for the CDR3: TGTGCCTGGAGTGTAGACGGGACGAGCACAGATACGCAGTATTTT.

CDR3 region: CASSPLYHNYGYTF. DNA of the CDR3: TGTGCCAGCAGTCCATTATATCATAACTATGGCTACACCTTC. The chain is built from TRBV27 and TRBJ1-2; no definite D call. CDR1 is MNHEY and CDR2 is SMNVEV in the germline V gene (reference sequence). CDR3 length equals 14 residues. V was cut by 5 bases and J by 1 base, with 11 bases left in between.

The chain carries TRBV29-1 and TRBJ2-1, with a possible D match to TRBD1 (7 bases). Germline V CDR1 and CDR2: SQVTM, ANQGSEA. V was trimmed by 3 bases and J by 4 bases, leaving 19 bases between them. The CDR3 loop spans 16 amino acids. The chain's CDR3 is CSVDPRGRGLYNEQFF. DNA for the CDR3: TGCAGCGTTGATCCGAGGGGGCGGGGATTATACAATGAGCAGTTCTTC.

CDR3 in amino acids: CSARRTGTNEKLFF. CDR3 coding DNA: TGCAGTGCTCGGCGGACAGGGACTAATGAAAAACTGTTTTTT. The chain uses TRBV20-1 and TRBJ1-4; TRBD1 aligns across 8 bases. Looked up from germline, CDR1 is DFQATT and CDR2 is SNEGSKA (reference sequence). With 5 bases clipped from V and 2 bases from J, the junction kept 4 bases outside the gene matches. This CDR3 spans 14 amino acids.

This clonotype has only a few counts. The chain links TRBV28 to TRBJ1-1; no clear D. Between the trimmed V and J ends, which lost 2 bases and 6 bases, there was a span of 7 bases. CDR1 is MDHEN and CDR2 is SYDVKM in the germline V gene. The CDR3 sequence is 12 residues long. The CDR3 loop is CASSLGSPEAFF. The CDR3, as DNA: TGTGCCAGCAGTTTAGGATCACCTGAAGCTTTCTTT.

The chain is built from TRBV29-1 and TRBJ1-3; 7 bases agree with TRBD1. Trimming at V came to 7 bases and at J to 3 bases, leaving 6 bases not matched to a gene. Looked up from germline, CDR1 is SQVTM and CDR2 is ANQGSEA. CDR3 size: 13 residues. CDR3 protein: CSAATGFGNTIYF. CDR3 in DNA: TGCAGCGCTGCGACAGGGTTTGGAAACACCATATATTTT. Using reference TRBV29-1 and TRBJ1-3 for the parts outside the CDR3, the full variable domain is SAVISQKPSRDICQRGTSLTIQCQVDSQVTMMFWYRQQPGQSLTLIATANQGSEATYESGFVIDKFPISRPNLTFSTLTVSNMSPEDSSIYLCSAATGFGNTIYFGEGSWLTVV.

The chain employs TRBV20-1 and TRBJ2-7; D ambiguous. The CDR3 covers 16 residues. V was cut by 0 bases and J by 0 bases, with 15 bases left in between. From germline, CDR1 is DFQATT and CDR2 SNEGSKA (reference sequence). The CDR3 region has the DNA TGCAGTGCTAGAGATCTCCTAGGTGTGACCTCCTACGAGCAGTACTTC. This gives the protein CSARDLLGVTSYEQYF.

The chain recombines TRBV20-1 with TRBJ2-7; no firm D call. V lost 5 bases and J 3 bases, leaving 11 bases between the germline ends. There are 12 residues in the CDR3. Germline-derived CDR1 and CDR2 are DFQATT and SNEGSKA (reference sequence). DNA of the CDR3: TGCAGTGCTTACTCGGCCTACTACGAGCAGTACTTC. This translates into CSAYSAYYEQYF.

The V gene is TRBV25-1, the J gene TRBJ2-1; no reliable D call. Germline loops: CDR1 MGHDK, CDR2 SYGVNS. The CDR3 extends over 12 amino acids. Trimming took 8 bases from V and 8 from J, leaving 13 bases between them. CDR3 coding DNA: TGTGCCAGCTCTACGGTAGGCCATGAGCAGTTCTTC. Translation gives CASSTVGHEQFF. The variable domain in full, with the rest retrieved from reference TRBV25-1 and TRBJ2-1, is EADIYQTPRYLVIGTGKKITLECSQTMGHDKMYWYQQDPGMELHLIHYSYGVNSTEKGDLSSESTVSRIRTEHFPLTLESARPSHTSQYLCASSTVGHEQFFGPGTRLTVL.

This sequence joins TRBV19 and TRBJ1-5; D possibly corresponds to TRBD1 (5 bases). V was shortened by 4 bases and J by 0 bases, with 10 bases between the two germline ends. There are 15 residues in the CDR3. CDR1 is LNHDA and CDR2 is SQIVND in the germline V gene (reference sequence). In DNA, the CDR3 is TGTGCCAGTAGTACCGGGACGTCTAGCAATCAGCCCCAGCATTTT. Its translation: CASSTGTSSNQPQHF.

The count of this clonotype is one. This chain connects TRBV29-1 to TRBJ2-7; D gene unclear. V lost 4 bases and J lost 6, with 16 bases in between. The CDR3 sequence is 13 residues long. The germline V gene encodes CDR1 SQVTM and CDR2 ANQGSEA. CDR3 nucleotide sequence: TGCAGCGTTGTGAGTGCGTCTAATCGCGAGCAGTACTTC. Translation: CSVVSASNREQYF.

The V and J genes are TRBV29-1 and TRBJ2-1, with 7 bases aligning to TRBD2. V shed 6 bases, J shed 2 bases, and the junction held 4 bases outside the gene matches. The V gene's germline CDR1 is SQVTM and CDR2 ANQGSEA. This CDR3 has 13 amino acids. CDR3 amino acids: CSVREATYNEQFF. CDR3 nucleotides: TGCAGCGTACGGGAGGCTACCTACAATGAGCAGTTCTTC.

The chain is built from TRBV5-1 and TRBJ2-5; D uncertain. Germline assignment: CDR1 SGHRS and CDR2 YFSETQ. Trimming pared 4 bases from V and 5 bases from J, leaving 12 bases between. CDR3 length: 13 residues. DNA for the CDR3: TGCGCCAGCAGCCCTGTGGCGTGGGAGACCCAGTACTTC. This sequence encodes CASSPVAWETQYF.

This clonotype was detected only a few times. The rearrangement uses TRBV4-2 and TRBJ2-7; TRBD1 might be the D (6 bases). The CDR3 spans 14 residues. The germline V gene has CDR1 LGHNA and CDR2 YNFKEQ. Trimming removed 4 bases at V and 4 bases at J, with 14 bases between. This CDR3 reads CASSRHNRVYEQYF. In nucleotides, the CDR3 is TGTGCCAGCAGCCGGCACAACAGGGTTTACGAGCAGTACTTC.

This clonotype was counted a few times. The rearrangement joins TRBV11-2 to TRBJ2-2; D gene uncertain. The V end was cut by 0 bases, the J end by 4 bases, with 0 bases between. Looked up from germline, CDR1 is SGHAT and CDR2 is FQNNGV. The CDR3 is 12 residues long. CDR3 loop: CASSLDTGELFF. The CDR3 region has the DNA TGTGCCAGCAGCTTAGACACCGGGGAGCTGTTTTTT.

The gene calls are TRBV7-9 and TRBJ2-1; either TRBD1 or TRBD2 may supply D (5 bases each). The germline CDR1 and CDR2 sequences are SEHNR and FQNEAQ (reference sequence). The CDR3 runs 12 residues. The ends were cut back, 6 bases at V and 10 bases at J, with 13 bases in the middle. In DNA form, the CDR3 reads TGTGCCAGCAGTTACTTCCGGGACGAGCAGTTCTTC. Encoded protein: CASSYFRDEQFF.

The chain couples TRBV7-8 to TRBJ2-2, with D possibly matching TRBD2 (5 bases). Trimming removed 5 bases at V and 0 bases at J, with 13 bases between. There are 16 residues in the CDR3. Germline values: CDR1 SGHVS, CDR2 FQNEAQ. The CDR3 reads CASSPLSGANTGELFF. CDR3 DNA sequence: TGTGCCAGCAGCCCTCTCAGCGGAGCGAACACCGGGGAGCTGTTTTTT. The full variable domain, with the rest looked up from reference TRBV7-8 and TRBJ2-2, is GAGVSQSPRYKVAKRGQDVALRCDPISGHVSLFWYQQALGQGPEFLTYFQNEAQLDKSGLPSDRFFAERPEGSVSTLKIQRTQQEDSAVYLCASSPLSGANTGELFFGEGSRLTVL.

This clonotype appeared once. The gene calls are TRBV7-9 and TRBJ2-3; tentatively, D is TRBD2 (5 bases). This CDR3 comprises 16 residues. V was shortened by 5 bases and J by 2 bases, with 17 bases between the two germline ends. The V gene's germline CDR1 is SEHNR and CDR2 FQNEAQ (reference sequence). CDR3 residues: CASSPARQRTTDTQYF. Here the CDR3 DNA reads TGTGCCAGCAGCCCCGCGAGGCAGCGGACCACAGATACGCAGTATTTT.